The entry below gives a single T cell receptor beta chain sequence along with its context. Its target is not known. This entry belongs to a study of post-analysis software for immune sequencing data. For the study at large: Courses of disease covered relapsing-remitting, secondary progressive and progressive-relapsing multiple sclerosis.

Overall study results and limits: When patients were compared with controls, about five TRBV segments were more frequent, TRBV5-6, TRBV5-1 and TRBV20-1 among them. Multiple sclerosis patients had significantly lower normalized Chao1 diversity than controls.

Built from TCR beta cDNA, the libraries had unique molecular identifiers in them. Researchers reported 550,000 or so cDNA molecules coming from about 0.98 to 11 million T cells. TCRdb recomputed calls from the PCR reads with MiXCR, one row per CDR3 protein. The sample records about 430,000 distinct CDR3 sequences, 39% being singletons. The V end lost 5 bases, the J end lost 1 base, and 15 bases lay between the germline ends. This CDR3 has 15 amino acids. Germline V gene sequence: CDR1 DFQATT, CDR2 SNEGSKA (reference sequence). This chain connects TRBV20-1 to TRBJ1-5; a possible D gene is TRBD1 (6 bases). The receptor was derived from a girl aged 2 to 10 with multiple sclerosis. Material for sequencing was blood. The CDR3 loop is CSARYLTGSNQPQHF. CDR3 nucleotide sequence: TGCAGTGCTCGTTACCTGACAGGCAGCAATCAGCCCCAGCATTTT.